This section outlines one TCR beta chain sequence together with its context. The data are from a study of blood T cell repertoires in COVID-19. Study information: The United States, Italy and Spain provided the acute and convalescent COVID-19 samples.

V gave up 4 bases and J gave up 10 bases; unmatched junction bases: 3. Germline lookup yields CDR1 SGHRS and CDR2 YFSETQ. This CDR3 is 14 amino acids long. Seattle researchers signed up patients amid active infection and tracked them longitudinally. As originally analysed: Reference gene primer amplification in the assay estimated nucleated cell counts. Generated by immunoSEQ multiplex PCR, the TCRdb table keeps only in-frame clones and is missing some. V and J calls and clone size are as listed in that table; D and trimming were resolved from the DNA. This sample has about 170,000 clones, with around four fifths found just once.

Material: peripheral blood. The genes are TRBV5-1 and TRBJ2-1; 15 positions match TRBD2. This clonotype originated in a woman of 80 years or more with COVID-19, enrolled during active disease. CDR3 nucleotides: TGCGCCAGCAGCCCCGGGACTAGCGGGGGGGAGCAGTTCTTC. It translates to CASSPGTSGGEQFF.